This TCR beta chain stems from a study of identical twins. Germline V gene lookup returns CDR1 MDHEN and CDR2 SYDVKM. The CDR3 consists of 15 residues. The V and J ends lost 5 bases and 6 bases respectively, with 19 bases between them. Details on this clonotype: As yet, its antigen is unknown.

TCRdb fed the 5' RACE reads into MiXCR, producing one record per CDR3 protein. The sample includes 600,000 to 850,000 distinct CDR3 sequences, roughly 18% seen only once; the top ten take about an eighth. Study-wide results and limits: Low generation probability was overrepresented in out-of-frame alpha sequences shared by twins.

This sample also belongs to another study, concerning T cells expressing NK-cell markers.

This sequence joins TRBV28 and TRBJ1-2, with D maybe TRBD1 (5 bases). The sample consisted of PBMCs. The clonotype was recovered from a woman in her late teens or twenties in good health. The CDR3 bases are TGTGCCAGCAGTGGATGGCAGTTGAGAGGGGATGGCTACACCTTC. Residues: CASSGWQLRGDGYTF.